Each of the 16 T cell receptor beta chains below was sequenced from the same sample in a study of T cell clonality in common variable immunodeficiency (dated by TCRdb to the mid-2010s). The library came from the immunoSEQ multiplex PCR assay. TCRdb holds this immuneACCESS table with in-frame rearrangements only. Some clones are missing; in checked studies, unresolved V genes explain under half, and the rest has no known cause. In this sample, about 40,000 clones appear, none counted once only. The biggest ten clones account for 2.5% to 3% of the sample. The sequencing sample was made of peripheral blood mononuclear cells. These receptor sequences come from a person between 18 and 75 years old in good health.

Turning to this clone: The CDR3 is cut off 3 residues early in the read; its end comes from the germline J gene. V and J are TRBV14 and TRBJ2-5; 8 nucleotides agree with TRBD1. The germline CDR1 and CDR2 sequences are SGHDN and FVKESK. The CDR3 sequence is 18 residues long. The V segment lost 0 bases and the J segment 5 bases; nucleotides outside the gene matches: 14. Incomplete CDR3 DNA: TGTGCCAGCAGCCAAGATCTTCGTGCGCAGGGGGCCTGGGAGACC. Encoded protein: CASSQDLRAQGAWET. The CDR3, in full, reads CASSQDLRAQGAWETQYF.

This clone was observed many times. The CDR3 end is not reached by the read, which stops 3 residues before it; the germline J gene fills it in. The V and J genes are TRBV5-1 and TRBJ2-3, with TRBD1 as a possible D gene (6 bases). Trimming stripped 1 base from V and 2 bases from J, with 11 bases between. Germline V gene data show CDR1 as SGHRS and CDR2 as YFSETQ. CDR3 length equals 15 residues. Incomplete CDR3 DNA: TGCGCCAGCAGCTTGTCGGGACACCACACAGATACG. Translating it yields CASSLSGHHTDT. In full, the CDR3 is CASSLSGHHTDTQYF.

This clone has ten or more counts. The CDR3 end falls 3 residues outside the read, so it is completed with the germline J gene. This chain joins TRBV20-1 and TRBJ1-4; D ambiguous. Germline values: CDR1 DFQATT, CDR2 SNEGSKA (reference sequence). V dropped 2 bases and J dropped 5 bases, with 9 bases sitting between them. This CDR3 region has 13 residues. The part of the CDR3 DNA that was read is TGCAGTGCTAGACGGGCGGGGAATGAAAAA. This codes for CSARRAGNEK. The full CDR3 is CSARRAGNEKLFF.

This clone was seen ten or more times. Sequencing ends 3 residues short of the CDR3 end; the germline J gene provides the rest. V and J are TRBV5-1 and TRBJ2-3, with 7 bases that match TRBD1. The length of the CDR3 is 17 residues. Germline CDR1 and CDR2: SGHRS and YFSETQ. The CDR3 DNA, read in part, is TGCGCCAGCAGCTCCGCTCCGACAGGGATTAGCAATCAGCCG. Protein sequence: CASSSAPTGISNQP. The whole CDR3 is CASSSAPTGISNQPQYF.

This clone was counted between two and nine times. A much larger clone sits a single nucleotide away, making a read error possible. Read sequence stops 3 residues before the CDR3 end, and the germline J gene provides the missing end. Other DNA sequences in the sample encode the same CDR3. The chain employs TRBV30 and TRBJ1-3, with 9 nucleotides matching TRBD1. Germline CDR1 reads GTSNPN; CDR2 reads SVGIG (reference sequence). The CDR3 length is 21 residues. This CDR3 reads CAWRIQWTGVKGSGSGNTIYF. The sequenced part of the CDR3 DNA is TGTGCCTGGAGAATACAATGGACAGGGGTGAAAGGGTCAGGGTCTGGAAACACG.

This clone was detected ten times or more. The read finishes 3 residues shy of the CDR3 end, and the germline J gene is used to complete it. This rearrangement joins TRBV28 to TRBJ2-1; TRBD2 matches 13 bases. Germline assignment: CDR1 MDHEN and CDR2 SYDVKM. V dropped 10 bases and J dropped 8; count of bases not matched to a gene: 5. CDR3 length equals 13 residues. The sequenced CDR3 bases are TGTGCCATCGGGACTAGCGGGATTCATGAG. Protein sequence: CAIGTSGIHE. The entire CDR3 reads CAIGTSGIHEQFF.

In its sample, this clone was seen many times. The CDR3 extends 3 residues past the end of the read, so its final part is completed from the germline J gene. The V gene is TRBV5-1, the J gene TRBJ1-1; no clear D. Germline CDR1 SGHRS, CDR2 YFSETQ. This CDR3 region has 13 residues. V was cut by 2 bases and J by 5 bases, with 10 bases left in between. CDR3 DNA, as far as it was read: TGCGCCAGCAGCTTTGCCACCAGAACTGAA. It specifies CASSFATRTE. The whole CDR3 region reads CASSFATRTEAFF.

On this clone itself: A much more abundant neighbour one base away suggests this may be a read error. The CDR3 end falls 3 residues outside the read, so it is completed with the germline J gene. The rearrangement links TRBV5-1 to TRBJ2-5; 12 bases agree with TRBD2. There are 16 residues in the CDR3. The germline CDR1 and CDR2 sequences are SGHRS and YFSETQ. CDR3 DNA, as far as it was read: TGCGCCAGCAGCTTGGGACTAGCGGGGGCCACAGATACC. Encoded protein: CASSLGLAGATDT. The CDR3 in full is CASSLGLAGATDTQYF.

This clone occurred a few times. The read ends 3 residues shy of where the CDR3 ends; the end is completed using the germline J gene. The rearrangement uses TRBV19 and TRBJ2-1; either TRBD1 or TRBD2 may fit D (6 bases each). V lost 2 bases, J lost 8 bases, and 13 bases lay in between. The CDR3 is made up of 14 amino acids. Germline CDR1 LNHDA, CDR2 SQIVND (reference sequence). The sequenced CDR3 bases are TGTGCCAGTAGTATATGGAGGGGACAAGATGAG. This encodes CASSIWRGQDE. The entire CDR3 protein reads CASSIWRGQDEQFF.

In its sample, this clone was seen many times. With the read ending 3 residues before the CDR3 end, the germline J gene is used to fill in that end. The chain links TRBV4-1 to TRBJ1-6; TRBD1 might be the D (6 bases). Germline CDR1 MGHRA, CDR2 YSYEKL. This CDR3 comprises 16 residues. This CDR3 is CASSLRWGQGQGPLHF. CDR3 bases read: TGCGCCAGCAGCCTAAGATGGGGGCAGGGCCAGGGGCCC.

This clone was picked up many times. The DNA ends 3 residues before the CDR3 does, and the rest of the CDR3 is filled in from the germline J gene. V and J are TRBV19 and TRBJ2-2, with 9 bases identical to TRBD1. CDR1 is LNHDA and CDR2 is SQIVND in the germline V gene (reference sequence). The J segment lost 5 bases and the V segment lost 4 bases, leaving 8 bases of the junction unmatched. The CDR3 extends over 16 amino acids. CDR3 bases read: TGTGCCAGTAGTACTTCGAGGACAGGGGAGACCGGGGAG. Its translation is CASSTSRTGETGE. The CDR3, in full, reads CASSTSRTGETGELFF.

This CDR3 is CASRRQGEYNEQFF. CDR3 bases read: TGTGCCAGCAGGCGACAGGGGGAATACAATGAG. This chain uses TRBV2 with TRBJ2-1, with 9 positions matching TRBD1. The read terminates 3 residues before the CDR3 end, so the remaining end is supplied by the germline J gene. The CDR3 sequence is 14 residues long. CDR1 and CDR2 (germline): SNHLY, FYNNEI. V shed 6 bases, J shed 4 bases, and the junction held 4 bases outside the gene matches. The full variable domain, completed using reference TRBV2 and TRBJ2-1, is EPEVTQTPSHQVTQMGQEVILRCVPISNHLYFYWYRQILGQKVEFLVSFYNNEISEKSEIFDDQFSVERPDGSNFTLKIRSTKLEDSAMYFCASRRQGEYNEQFFGPGTRLTVL.

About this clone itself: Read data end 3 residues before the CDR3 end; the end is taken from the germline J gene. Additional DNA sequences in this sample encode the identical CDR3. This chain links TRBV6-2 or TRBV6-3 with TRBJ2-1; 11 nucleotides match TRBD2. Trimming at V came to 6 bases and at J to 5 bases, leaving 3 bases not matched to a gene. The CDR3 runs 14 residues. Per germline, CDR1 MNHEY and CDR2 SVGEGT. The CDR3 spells CASRLAGGDNEQFF. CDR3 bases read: TGTGCCAGCAGGTTAGCGGGAGGGGACAATGAG.

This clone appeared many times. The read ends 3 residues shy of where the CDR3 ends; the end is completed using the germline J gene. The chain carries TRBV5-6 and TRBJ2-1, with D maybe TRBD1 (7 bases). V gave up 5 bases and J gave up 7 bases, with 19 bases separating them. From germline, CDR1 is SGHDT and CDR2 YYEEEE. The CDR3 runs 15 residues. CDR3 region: CASSPRQGGWNEQFF. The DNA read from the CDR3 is TGTGCCAGCAGTCCTCGACAGGGAGGTTGGAATGAG.

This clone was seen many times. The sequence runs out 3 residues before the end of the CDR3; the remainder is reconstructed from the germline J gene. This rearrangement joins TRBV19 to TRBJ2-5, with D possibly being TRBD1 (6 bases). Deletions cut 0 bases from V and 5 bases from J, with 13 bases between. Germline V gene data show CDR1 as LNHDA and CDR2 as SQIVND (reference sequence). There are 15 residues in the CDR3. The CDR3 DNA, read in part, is TGTGCCAGTAGTATAGATCATGGGACACTGGAGACC. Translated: CASSIDHGTLET. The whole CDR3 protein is CASSIDHGTLETQYF.

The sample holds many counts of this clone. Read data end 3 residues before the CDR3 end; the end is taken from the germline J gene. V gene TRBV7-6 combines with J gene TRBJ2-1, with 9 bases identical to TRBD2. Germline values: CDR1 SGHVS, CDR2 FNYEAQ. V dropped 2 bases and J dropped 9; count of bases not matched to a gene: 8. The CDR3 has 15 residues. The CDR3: CASSLIAGALSEQFF. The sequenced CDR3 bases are TGTGCCAGCAGCTTAATAGCGGGAGCGTTAAGTGAG. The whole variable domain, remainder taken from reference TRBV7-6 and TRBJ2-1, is GAGVSQSPRYKVTKRGQDVALRCDPISGHVSLYWYRQALGQGPEFLTYFNYEAQQDKSGLPNDRFSAERPEGSISTLTIQRTEQRDSAMYRCASSLIAGALSEQFFGPGTRLTVL.